Given below is one TCR beta chain in context. As originally analysed: Using reference gene primer amplification, nucleated cell counts were estimated. The repertoire was sequenced with immunoSEQ multiplex PCR; TCRdb's copy has only in-frame clones and lacks some. The V and J calls and clone size are taken from that table; D and trimming were inferred from the DNA. The table lists around 100,000 clones, about 90% of them singletons. The sample originates from a study of blood T cell repertoires in COVID-19. Across the study: Acute and convalescent COVID-19 specimens originated in the United States, Italy and Spain. Nucleic acid was either cDNA or gDNA, and it came from T cells, B-cell-depleted T cells, or PBMCs.

CDR1 and CDR2 from the germline V gene are SGHAT and FQNNGV. Trimming took off 3 bases at V and 1 base at J, with 10 bases between the two ends. The CDR3 has 15 amino acids. The sequenced sample consisted of peripheral blood. The chain employs TRBV11-2 and TRBJ1-3; D gene uncertain. The sequence was obtained from a man aged 45-60 years with active COVID-19. CDR3 bases: TGTGCCAGCAGCTTGGCCGTTTATTCTGGAAACACCATATATTTT. Its protein is CASSLAVYSGNTIYF.